Sequencing of this T cell receptor beta chain was carried out in a study of T cells in Graves' hyperthyroidism and ophthalmopathy. Study findings and constraints: Most clonotypes expanded in thyroid above 0.001 were likewise present in blood. Before onset, ophthalmopathy was predicted by the model a median around 6 months earlier.

The TCR beta CDR3 regions underwent amplification using RNA transcripts as the source. First-round RT-PCR targeting the TCR CDR3 was performed with the HTBI primer set. TCRdb re-analysed the multiplex PCR reads in MiXCR, keeping a single row per CDR3 protein. The sample records around 390,000 distinct CDR3 sequences, roughly 15% being singletons. This clonotype was seen ten or more times. The antigen remains undetermined. The sequenced sample was blood. The receptor was isolated from a woman between 25 and 40 years old with Graves' ophthalmopathy.

Here the CDR3 reads CASSARGAQNIQYF. The CDR3 coding sequence is TGTGCCAGCAGCGCCCGGGGGGCCCAAAACATTCAGTACTTC. The chain employs TRBV7-9 and TRBJ2-4, with TRBD2 as a possible D gene (7 bases). CDR3 size: 14 residues. Germline V lookup: CDR1 SEHNR, CDR2 FQNEAQ (reference sequence). The V end lost 5 bases, the J end lost 5 bases, and 13 bases lay between the germline ends.